Listed below are T cell receptor beta chains from one sample, sequenced in a study of OX40 agonist ivuxolimab in advanced cancers. Some clones are missing from TCRdb's copy, which holds only in-frame ones; the method was immunoSEQ multiplex PCR. The repertoire holds about 83,000 clones, with roughly 91% as singletons. Sequencing used CD4+ or CD8+ T cells sorted from blood, obtained in a trial of the OX40 agonist ivuxolimab. The receptors stem from an adult with an advanced solid tumor such as melanoma, head and neck, liver or kidney cancer. Both conserved end residues are part of each CDR3. The D gene is left open where the match is weak. Some rows mark clone size as missing; the rest say once, few, many or name a class of expanded clone.

v_call: TRBV18; clone_size: .; d_call: .; j_call: TRBJ1-1; cdr3_nt: TGTGCCAGCTCACCAAGGGGGGGCAACCCTGAAGCTTTCTTT; cdr3_aa: CASSPRGGNPEAFF
v_call: TRBV19; clone_size: .; d_call: TRBD2; j_call: TRBJ2-5; cdr3_nt: TGTGCCAGTAGTATAGAGAGTAGCGGGAGGGCCGGAGTAGAGACCCAGTACTTC; cdr3_aa: CASSIESSGRAGVETQYF
v_call: TRBV28; clone_size: .; d_call: .; j_call: TRBJ2-1; cdr3_nt: TGTGCCAGCATCTTCAGCGGAACCAATGAGCAGTTCTTC; cdr3_aa: CASIFSGTNEQFF
v_call: TRBV7-2; clone_size: .; d_call: TRBD1; j_call: TRBJ2-7; cdr3_nt: TGTGCCAGCAGCTTCGACAGGGGCGAGGAGCAGTACTTC; cdr3_aa: CASSFDRGEEQYF
v_call: TRBV5-1; clone_size: .; d_call: TRBD1; j_call: TRBJ2-4; cdr3_nt: TGCGCCAGCAGCATCTCCGGGACAGGGGGCTCCAAAAACATTCAGTACTTC; cdr3_aa: CASSISGTGGSKNIQYF
v_call: TRBV7-8; clone_size: few; d_call: TRBD2; j_call: TRBJ2-7; cdr3_nt: TGTGCCAGCAGGATAGCGGGGGTTGGATACGAGCAGTACTTC; cdr3_aa: CASRIAGVGYEQYF
v_call: TRBV5-1; clone_size: .; d_call: .; j_call: TRBJ2-3; cdr3_nt: TGCGCCAGCAGCCTGGGGGGGCAAATCACAGATACGCAGTATTTT; cdr3_aa: CASSLGGQITDTQYF
v_call: TRBV5-1; clone_size: .; d_call: .; j_call: TRBJ2-7; cdr3_nt: TGCGCCAGCAGCTCTGGGGCAGGGCTGACCTACGAGCAGTACTTC; cdr3_aa: CASSSGAGLTYEQYF
v_call: TRBV7-2; clone_size: .; d_call: .; j_call: TRBJ1-5; cdr3_nt: TGTGCCAGCAACGATATGGGGGGGGGCAATCAGCCCCAGCATTTT; cdr3_aa: CASNDMGGGNQPQHF
v_call: TRBV5-4; clone_size: .; d_call: .; j_call: TRBJ2-1; cdr3_nt: TGTGCCAGCAGCCCCCAGACAAGCATTGCACAGTACAATGAGCAGTTCTTC; cdr3_aa: CASSPQTSIAQYNEQFF
v_call: TRBV28; clone_size: .; d_call: .; j_call: TRBJ1-2; cdr3_nt: TGTGCCAGCAGTTTGAACTCAGCTCAGGAGGGCTACACCTTC; cdr3_aa: CASSLNSAQEGYTF
v_call: TRBV19; clone_size: .; d_call: TRBD1; j_call: TRBJ1-5; cdr3_nt: TGTGCCAGTAGAAGGGACAGGGTGGACCAGCCCCAGCATTTT; cdr3_aa: CASRRDRVDQPQHF
v_call: TRBV7-2; clone_size: .; d_call: .; j_call: TRBJ2-1; cdr3_nt: TGTGCCAGCACCGGGGCTGGGTACAATGAGCAGTTCTTC; cdr3_aa: CASTGAGYNEQFF
v_call: TRBV11-2; clone_size: .; d_call: .; j_call: TRBJ1-2; cdr3_nt: TGTGCCAGCAGCTTGTCAGGGTTAATGGGCTACACCTTC; cdr3_aa: CASSLSGLMGYTF
v_call: TRBV15; clone_size: .; d_call: .; j_call: TRBJ2-6; cdr3_nt: TGTGCCACCAGCAGAGAGATCCTCCTCTCTGGGGCCAACGTCCTGACTTTC; cdr3_aa: CATSREILLSGANVLTF
v_call: TRBV10-1; clone_size: .; d_call: .; j_call: TRBJ1-1; cdr3_nt: TGCGCCAGAATTGCCCTACAGGGTCAGGACACTGAAGCTTTCTTT; cdr3_aa: CARIALQGQDTEAFF
v_call: TRBV18; clone_size: .; d_call: TRBD2; j_call: TRBJ2-5; cdr3_nt: TGTGCCAGCTCACCAAGTATGGCGGGAGGGTACCAAGAGACCCAGTACTTC; cdr3_aa: CASSPSMAGGYQETQYF
v_call: TRBV11-2; clone_size: .; d_call: .; j_call: TRBJ2-5; cdr3_nt: TGTGCCAGCAGCTTAGGAGGGTCCGAGACCCAGTACTTC; cdr3_aa: CASSLGGSETQYF
v_call: TRBV19; clone_size: few; d_call: TRBD2; j_call: TRBJ2-5; cdr3_nt: TGTGCCAGTAGTCCTCGGACTAGCGGGAGGATGTCGGAGACCCAGTACTTC; cdr3_aa: CASSPRTSGRMSETQYF
v_call: TRBV11-2; clone_size: .; d_call: .; j_call: TRBJ2-5; cdr3_nt: TGTGCCAGCAGCCGTGGGGAGCAAGAGACCCAGTACTTC; cdr3_aa: CASSRGEQETQYF
v_call: TRBV10-3; clone_size: .; d_call: TRBD1; j_call: TRBJ2-1; cdr3_nt: TGTGCCATCAGTGAGACAGGGGCAGTGGGCAATGAGCAGTTCTTC; cdr3_aa: CAISETGAVGNEQFF
v_call: TRBV15; clone_size: .; d_call: .; j_call: TRBJ2-1; cdr3_nt: TGTGCCACCAGCAGGGGGCAATATTACAATGAGCAGTTCTTC; cdr3_aa: CATSRGQYYNEQFF
v_call: TRBV28; clone_size: .; d_call: .; j_call: TRBJ2-3; cdr3_nt: TGTGCCAGCAGTTCATTTAAGACTAGGCCTAACCCAGATACGCAGTATTTT; cdr3_aa: CASSSFKTRPNPDTQYF
v_call: TRBV28; clone_size: .; d_call: .; j_call: TRBJ1-4; cdr3_nt: TGTGCCAGCAACCACCAGGACGGTATTAATGAAAAACTGTTTTTT; cdr3_aa: CASNHQDGINEKLFF
v_call: TRBV27; clone_size: .; d_call: TRBD2; j_call: TRBJ2-5; cdr3_nt: TGTGCCAGCAGCTTACTCCAGCGGGGAAACCAAGAGACCCAGTACTTC; cdr3_aa: CASSLLQRGNQETQYF
v_call: TRBV7-2; clone_size: .; d_call: .; j_call: TRBJ2-1; cdr3_nt: TGTGCCAGCAGCCTCGGAGGGGGCGAATACTCTGAGCAGTTCTTC; cdr3_aa: CASSLGGGEYSEQFF
v_call: TRBV14; clone_size: .; d_call: TRBD1; j_call: TRBJ2-1; cdr3_nt: TGTGCCAGCAGCCAAGAACAGGGGGACGGCTCGCTACCTGAGCAGTTCTTC; cdr3_aa: CASSQEQGDGSLPEQFF